This T cell receptor beta chain was identified in a study of shared clonotypes between healthy human individuals. The repertoire was sequenced with immunoSEQ multiplex PCR; TCRdb's copy has only in-frame clones and lacks some. This table holds about 2 million clones, 85% to 95% found once. Sequences were obtained from naive CD4+ T cells sorted from blood. Noted subset: CD45RA+ positively selected. The origin of this receptor is a man aged 18-30 years in good health.

The CDR3: CASSKDRAGETQYF. As DNA, the CDR3 is TGCGCCAGCAGTAAGGACAGGGCTGGCGAGACCCAGTACTTC. This chain uses TRBV10-1 with TRBJ2-5, with 8 bases matching TRBD1. The CDR3 contains 14 residues. The germline V gene has CDR1 WNHNN and CDR2 SYGVQD (reference sequence). With V trimmed by 5 bases and J by 5 bases, 7 bases remained unmatched.